A single sample is the source of the 19 T cell receptor beta chains below, sequenced in a study of cytomegalovirus exposure and HLA in healthy donors. The PCR had 60 Vbeta and 13 Jbeta primers. Only in-frame clones appear in the TCRdb table, and some are missing; sequencing was by immunoSEQ multiplex PCR. The table shows some 190,000 clones, with 65% to 80% occurring only once. Sequencing was done on a sample of PBMCs. These receptors came from a woman aged 25 to 39 in good health and CMV-seropositive.

There are a few counts of this clone. The chain carries TRBV27 and TRBJ2-2; TRBD1 aligns across 8 bases. Germline loops: CDR1 MNHEY, CDR2 SMNVEV (reference sequence). The CDR3 is 17 amino acids. The trim removed 3 bases at V and 4 bases at J, leaving 10 bases unmatched. The CDR3 reads CASSLNFRGRGTGELFF. The CDR3 bases are TGTGCCAGCAGTTTGAATTTCAGGGGGCGAGGCACCGGGGAGCTGTTTTTT.

This clone was picked up a small number of times. V and J are TRBV2 and TRBJ2-7; D is perhaps TRBD1 (6 bases). This CDR3 is built from 13 residues. CDR1 is SNHLY and CDR2 is FYNNEI in the germline V gene. With 6 bases removed from V and 3 bases from J, the gap between germline ends came to 12 bases. The CDR3 here is CASSRGSFYEQYF. CDR3 DNA: TGTGCCAGCAGCAGGGGAAGTTTCTACGAGCAGTACTTC.

With regard to this clone: Other DNA sequences in the same sample also yield this CDR3. The chain recombines TRBV25-1 with TRBJ2-7; D possibly corresponds to TRBD2 (7 bases). Trimming shortened V by 1 base and J by 5 bases, and 15 bases separated the two germline ends. There are 15 residues in the CDR3. Germline loops: CDR1 MGHDK, CDR2 SYGVNS. CDR3 in DNA: TGTGCCAGCAGTGAATTTCGGGGGGCGGTGGACGAGCAGTACTTC. Its protein product is CASSEFRGAVDEQYF.

V usage is TRBV10-3 and J usage is TRBJ2-7; maybe TRBD2 (6 bases). The V gene's germline CDR1 is ENHRY and CDR2 SYGVKD. CDR3 length: 16 amino acids. V was clipped by 0 bases and J by 0 bases, with 12 bases between them. CDR3 amino acids: CAISESRAGSSYEQYF. The CDR3 DNA follows: TGTGCCATCAGTGAGTCCCGGGCGGGGAGCTCCTACGAGCAGTACTTC.

The rearrangement joins TRBV7-2 to TRBJ2-1, with 8 bases that match TRBD1. Germline V gene data show CDR1 as SGHTA and CDR2 as FQGNSA. CDR3 length equals 13 residues. V lost 5 bases, J lost 15 bases, and 12 bases stayed unmatched. The CDR3: CASSLAGQGSWFF. CDR3 bases: TGTGCCAGCAGCCTCGCCGGACAGGGTAGTTGGTTCTTC.

The chain carries TRBV9 and TRBJ2-5; the D gene is possibly TRBD1 (6 bases). CDR1 is SGDLS, CDR2 YYNGEE, per germline. V shed 4 bases and J shed 0 bases, with 22 bases lying between them. CDR3 size: 18 residues. As DNA, the CDR3 is TGTGCCAGCAGCCCATCCAGGGGTAGCAGTCTTTACCAAGAGACCCAGTACTTC. Its translation: CASSPSRGSSLYQETQYF.

This clone has more than one count but fewer than ten. The chain recombines TRBV11-2 with TRBJ2-1; 9 bases line up with TRBD1. V lost 1 base and J lost 7; bases outside the gene matches: 8. This CDR3 contains 16 residues. The V gene's germline CDR1 is SGHAT and CDR2 FQNNGV. CDR3 coding DNA: TGTGCCAGCAGCTTAGTACAGGGGGCGATAATGAATGAGCAGTTCTTC. Translation: CASSLVQGAIMNEQFF.

This rearrangement joins TRBV7-6 to TRBJ2-3; 10 bases match TRBD2. Germline lookup yields CDR1 SGHVS and CDR2 FNYEAQ. V lost 5 bases, J lost 6 bases, and 14 bases stayed unmatched. The CDR3 totals 17 residues. The DNA for the CDR3 is TGTGCCAGCAGCCCCACGATGAGCGGGGGGGCCCGGGATACGCAGTATTTT. This codes for CASSPTMSGGARDTQYF.

The J gene is TRBJ2-5, the V gene TRBV27; D tentatively reads TRBD1 or TRBD2 (6 bases each). V shed 4 bases and J shed 0 bases, with 15 bases lying between them. Germline V gene sequence: CDR1 MNHEY, CDR2 SMNVEV (reference sequence). The CDR3 consists of 16 residues. Written as DNA, the CDR3 is TGTGCCAGCAGTTCATCGGGGGCTACGTACCAAGAGACCCAGTACTTC. This sequence encodes CASSSSGATYQETQYF.

This chain joins TRBV6-5 and TRBJ1-1; no clear D. Germline lookup yields CDR1 MNHEY and CDR2 SVGAGI. This CDR3 is 13 amino acids long. Trimming took off 7 bases at V and 0 bases at J, with 9 bases between the two ends. The CDR3 spells CASKEDLNTEAFF. In DNA form, the CDR3 reads TGTGCCAGCAAGGAGGATTTGAACACTGAAGCTTTCTTT.

The CDR3 DNA sequence: TGTGCCAGTAGGGGGGACAGGGCGCACGAGCAGTACTTC. This translates into CASRGDRAHEQYF. The chain uses TRBV19 and TRBJ2-7; TRBD1 aligns across 9 bases. Germline V gene sequence: CDR1 LNHDA, CDR2 SQIVND (reference sequence). The CDR3 length is 13 residues. V trimming: 6 bases; J trimming: 5 bases; junction bases outside the gene matches: 5.

In regard to this clone: One junction end disagrees with the germline gene, perhaps due to a read error. The V and J genes are TRBV12-5 and TRBJ1-5; 7 positions agree with TRBD1. Germline CDR1 LGHNT, CDR2 FRNRAP. The CDR3 loop spans 15 amino acids. The CDR3 nucleotides read TGTGCTAGTGGTCCTAAGGGGGCGGGCAATCAGCTCCAGCATTTT. Protein product: CASGPKGAGNQLQHF.

V gene TRBV2 combines with J gene TRBJ2-1, with D unclear. The CDR3 runs to 13 residues. Germline CDR1 and CDR2: SNHLY and FYNNEI. The ends were cut back, 7 bases at V and 0 bases at J, with 7 bases in the middle. The CDR3 DNA sequence: TGTGCCAGCACGTCGAGCTCCTACAATGAGCAGTTCTTC. Its protein is CASTSSSYNEQFF.

The chain links TRBV4-2 to TRBJ1-1; 7 nucleotides line up with TRBD1. V trimming: 5 bases; J trimming: 3 bases; junction bases outside the gene matches: 6. This CDR3 is 14 amino acids long. The germline V gene encodes CDR1 LGHNA and CDR2 YNFKEQ. This chain's CDR3 is CASSDRESHTEAFF. The DNA for the CDR3 is TGTGCCAGCAGCGACAGGGAATCCCACACTGAAGCTTTCTTT.

J is TRBJ2-7 and V is TRBV2; TRBD2 might be the D (5 bases). Germline CDR1 is SNHLY and CDR2 is FYNNEI. The CDR3 has 12 residues. Trimming left V 3 bases short and J 9 bases short, with 12 bases between. CDR3 protein: CASSEVRGGQYF. DNA of the CDR3: TGTGCCAGCAGTGAGGTCCGGGGTGGGCAGTACTTC.

This clone has just a few counts. The rearrangement uses TRBV7-8 and TRBJ1-5, with a weak D call TRBD1 (5 bases). V lost 2 bases, J lost 3 bases, and 11 bases lay in between. In germline, CDR1 is SGHVS, CDR2 FQNEAQ. The length of the CDR3 is 15 residues. Here the CDR3 DNA reads TGTGCCAGCAGCTTAAGTCAGGGTTTCAATCAGCCCCAGCATTTT. Residues: CASSLSQGFNQPQHF.

The chain joins TRBV9 to TRBJ2-1; 8 bases align to TRBD2. With 3 bases clipped from V and 8 bases from J, the junction kept 7 bases outside the gene matches. Germline V gives CDR1 SGDLS, CDR2 YYNGEE. This CDR3 contains 14 residues. CDR3 region: CASSGGGGGHEQFF. DNA for the CDR3: TGTGCCAGCAGCGGCGGGGGCGGGGGGCATGAGCAGTTCTTC.

This chain uses TRBV4-2 with TRBJ1-5; tentatively, D is TRBD1 (5 bases). The ends were cut back, 0 bases at V and 0 bases at J, with 12 bases in the middle. The CDR3 loop spans 17 amino acids. Germline V gives CDR1 LGHNA, CDR2 YNFKEQ. The CDR3, as DNA: TGTGCCAGCAGCCAAGATAGTAGGACATATAGCAATCAGCCCCAGCATTTT. Its protein product is CASSQDSRTYSNQPQHF.

The rearrangement joins TRBV2 to TRBJ2-7; 7 bases line up with TRBD1. CDR1 SNHLY and CDR2 FYNNEI come from the germline V gene. The CDR3 covers 15 residues. Trimming took 6 bases from V and 5 from J; bases not matched to a gene: 13. The CDR3 sequence is CASRSMGQFLNEQYF. The CDR3 bases are TGTGCCAGCAGGAGTATGGGACAGTTCTTGAACGAGCAGTACTTC.